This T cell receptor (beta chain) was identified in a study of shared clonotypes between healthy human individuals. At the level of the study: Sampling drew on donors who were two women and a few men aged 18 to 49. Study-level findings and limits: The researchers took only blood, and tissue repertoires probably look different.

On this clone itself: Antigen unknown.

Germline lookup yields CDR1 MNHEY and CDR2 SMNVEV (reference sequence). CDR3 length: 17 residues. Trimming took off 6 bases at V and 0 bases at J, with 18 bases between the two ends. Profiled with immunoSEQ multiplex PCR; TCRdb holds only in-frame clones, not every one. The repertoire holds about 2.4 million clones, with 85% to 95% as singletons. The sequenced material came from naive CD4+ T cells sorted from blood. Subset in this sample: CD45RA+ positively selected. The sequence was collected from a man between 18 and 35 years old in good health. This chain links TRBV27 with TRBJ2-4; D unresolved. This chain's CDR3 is CASSTTHNELAKNIQYF. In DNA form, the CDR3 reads TGTGCCAGCAGCACAACCCATAACGAGCTAGCCAAAAACATTCAGTACTTC.